One sample yielded the 20 T cell receptor beta chains listed below, sequenced in a study of blood T cell repertoires in COVID-19. Clones were sequenced by immunoSEQ multiplex PCR, and TCRdb holds only the in-frame ones, with some missing. The sample has some 75,000 clones; more than 85% are singletons. Specimen: peripheral blood. The receptors shown here come from a man in his 60s with acute or convalescent COVID-19.

The DNA for the CDR3 is TGTGCCAGCAGCCGGACAGCCTCTAATGAAAAACTGTTTTTT. It yields the protein CASSRTASNEKLFF. The V gene is TRBV2, the J gene TRBJ1-4; TRBD1 might be the D (6 bases). This CDR3 has 14 residues. Trimming cost V 6 bases and J 3 bases, with 11 bases left between them. Germline V gene lookup returns CDR1 SNHLY and CDR2 FYNNEI. The whole variable domain, remainder taken from reference TRBV2 and TRBJ1-4, is EPEVTQTPSHQVTQMGQEVILRCVPISNHLYFYWYRQILGQKVEFLVSFYNNEISEKSEIFDDQFSVERPDGSNFTLKIRSTKLEDSAMYFCASSRTASNEKLFFGSGTQLSVL.

The rearrangement joins TRBV6-5 to TRBJ1-2; TRBD1 matches at 8 bases. Trimming cost V 6 bases and J 7 bases; bases outside gene matches: 10. The CDR3 is 14 amino acids. In germline, CDR1 is MNHEY, CDR2 SVGAGI. DNA of the CDR3: TGTGCCAGCAGCCAAGCAGGGGGCGAGTCTGGCTACACCTTC. Translating gives CASSQAGGESGYTF.

This clone was found once. CDR3: CAWSTGGNQPQHF. CDR3 in DNA: TGTGCCTGGAGCACAGGGGGCAATCAGCCCCAGCATTTT. V gene TRBV30 combines with J gene TRBJ1-5, with 7 bases lining up with TRBD1. Germline V gives CDR1 GTSNPN, CDR2 SVGIG (reference sequence). The CDR3 is made up of 13 amino acids. V trimming: 3 bases; J trimming: 2 bases; junction bases outside the gene matches: 1. Full variable domain (outside the CDR3, taken from reference TRBV30 and TRBJ1-5): SQTIHQWPATLVQPVGSPLSLECTVEGTSNPNLYWYRQAAGRGLQLLFYSVGIGQISSEVPQNLSASRPQDRQFILSSKKLLLSDSGFYLCAWSTGGNQPQHFGDGTRLSIL.

This clone was recorded once. V usage is TRBV5-4 and J usage is TRBJ2-7; D possibly corresponds to TRBD1 (5 bases). CDR1 is SGHNT and CDR2 is YYREEE in the germline V gene (reference sequence). The germline V and J ends were trimmed by 3 bases and 3 bases, with 10 bases remaining between them. The CDR3 has 13 amino acids. This CDR3 is CASSSTVDYEQYF. As DNA, the CDR3 is TGTGCCAGCAGCTCGACAGTGGACTACGAGCAGTACTTC. Complete variable domain (other parts from reference TRBV5-4 and TRBJ2-7): ETGVTQSPTHLIKTRGQQVTLRCSSQSGHNTVSWYQQALGQGPQFIFQYYREEENGRGNFPPRFSGLQFPNYSSELNVNALELDDSALYLCASSSTVDYEQYFGPGTRLTVT.

The chain combines TRBV14 with TRBJ2-5; D uncertain. Germline V gene data show CDR1 as SGHDN and CDR2 as FVKESK. This CDR3 comprises 14 residues. The V and J ends lost 1 base and 4 bases respectively, with 10 bases between them. The CDR3 nucleotides read TGTGCCAGCAGCCAAGCTGGGCCCCGAGAGACCCAGTACTTC. Encoded protein: CASSQAGPRETQYF.

The V and J genes are TRBV7-9 and TRBJ1-2; 8 bases are a match to TRBD1. V was clipped by 6 bases and J by 6 bases; unmatched bases: 9. The CDR3 consists of 14 residues. Per germline, CDR1 SEHNR and CDR2 FQNEAQ (reference sequence). The CDR3 DNA reads TGTGCCAGCAGGGTACAGGGGGTCAATGATGGCTACACCTTC. Translating it yields CASRVQGVNDGYTF. Full variable domain (remainder filled in from reference TRBV7-9 and TRBJ1-2): DTGVSQNPRHKITKRGQNVTFRCDPISEHNRLYWYRQTLGQGPEFLTYFQNEAQLEKSRLLSDRFSAERPKGSFSTLEIQRTEQGDSAMYLCASRVQGVNDGYTFGSGTRLTVV.

The chain employs TRBV7-2 and TRBJ2-7; a possible D gene is TRBD1 (5 bases). Germline V gene data show CDR1 as SGHTA and CDR2 as FQGNSA. Deletions cut 3 bases from V and 2 bases from J, with 11 bases between. The CDR3 length is 14 residues. DNA for the CDR3: TGTGCCAGCAGCTTCAACAGGTTTACCTACGAGCAGTACTTC. Translation gives CASSFNRFTYEQYF.

V usage is TRBV6-6 and J usage is TRBJ1-6; possible D gene TRBD1, 5 bases. Trimming pared 5 bases from V and 10 bases from J, leaving 18 bases between. There are 15 residues in the CDR3. Germline V gene data show CDR1 as MNHNY and CDR2 as SVGAGI (reference sequence). The CDR3 region has the DNA TGTGCCAGCAGTCTGACAGCGAACCCTCCGTCACCCCTCCACTTT. Amino acids: CASSLTANPPSPLHF.

This chain links TRBV7-9 with TRBJ1-1; perhaps TRBD1 as D (5 bases). There are 16 residues in the CDR3. Trimming left V 5 bases short and J 6 bases short, with 22 bases between. The germline V gene encodes CDR1 SEHNR and CDR2 FQNEAQ (reference sequence). In DNA, the CDR3 is TGTGCCAGCAGCCGTCCCTTCGACAGCGCTGGGGCTGAAGCTTTCTTT. It yields the protein CASSRPFDSAGAEAFF. The full variable domain, rest sourced from reference TRBV7-9 and TRBJ1-1, is DTGVSQNPRHKITKRGQNVTFRCDPISEHNRLYWYRQTLGQGPEFLTYFQNEAQLEKSRLLSDRFSAERPKGSFSTLEIQRTEQGDSAMYLCASSRPFDSAGAEAFFGQGTRLTVV.

The rearrangement joins TRBV7-3 to TRBJ2-3; 14 bases are shared with TRBD2. V shed 5 bases and J 7 bases; nucleotides not matched to a gene: 5. This CDR3 spans 15 amino acids. CDR1 is SGHTA, CDR2 FQGTGA, per germline. The CDR3 DNA sequence: TGTGCCAGCAGCACGACTAGCGGGAGGGTACATACGCAGTATTTT. This translates into CASSTTSGRVHTQYF.

The chain uses TRBV5-1 and TRBJ2-2; TRBD1 aligns across 7 bases. The CDR3 runs to 13 residues. CDR1 is SGHRS, CDR2 YFSETQ, per germline. V shed 1 base, J shed 6 bases, and the junction held 0 bases outside the gene matches. In DNA, the CDR3 is TGCGCCAGCAGCTTGCAGGGGGCCGGGGAGCTGTTTTTT. Translating it yields CASSLQGAGELFF.

This chain links TRBV5-1 with TRBJ1-3; D perhaps matches TRBD1 (5 bases). The germline CDR1 and CDR2 sequences are SGHRS and YFSETQ. This CDR3 is built from 14 residues. V shed 4 bases and J shed 3 bases, with 11 bases lying between them. The CDR3 spells CASSPGVNGNTIYF. The CDR3 DNA reads as TGCGCCAGCAGCCCGGGGGTTAATGGAAACACCATATATTTT.

J is TRBJ2-1 and V is TRBV2; maybe TRBD2 (5 bases). Trimming shortened V by 5 bases and J by 12 bases, and 14 bases separated the two germline ends. The CDR3 spans 12 residues. Per germline, CDR1 SNHLY and CDR2 FYNNEI. CDR3 region: CASSIMAGGQFF. For the CDR3, the DNA is TGTGCCAGCAGTATTATGGCCGGAGGGCAGTTCTTC.

A few counts support this clone. The V gene is TRBV4-1, the J gene TRBJ2-7; TRBD1 matches at 7 bases. V lost 4 bases, J lost 3 bases, and 6 bases stayed unmatched. CDR1 and CDR2 (germline): MGHRA, YSYEKL. This CDR3 has 14 residues. CDR3 coding DNA: TGCGCCAGCAGCCTCGGACAGGTTAACTACGAGCAGTACTTC. It specifies CASSLGQVNYEQYF.

The chain carries TRBV5-6 and TRBJ1-2, with a possible D match to TRBD1 (5 bases). Trimming cost V 4 bases and J 4 bases, with 11 bases left between them. The CDR3 runs to 13 residues. Per the germline V gene, CDR1 is SGHDT and CDR2 is YYEEEE. CDR3 nucleotide sequence: TGTGCCAGCAGCGCGACAGATAGCTATGGCTACACCTTC. Translated, it gives CASSATDSYGYTF.

The chain joins TRBV24-1 to TRBJ2-5, with D unclear. V lost 3 bases and J lost 1, with 14 bases in between. CDR1 and CDR2 (germline): KGHDR, SFDVKD. This CDR3 comprises 16 residues. CDR3 in amino acids: CATSDQENNIQETQYF. CDR3 in DNA: TGTGCCACCAGTGATCAGGAAAATAACATCCAAGAGACCCAGTACTTC.

This clone showed up just once. This chain uses TRBV29-1 with TRBJ1-4; 7 positions match TRBD1. J lost 5 bases, V lost 7 bases, and 7 bases had no gene match. CDR3 length: 13 residues. Per germline, CDR1 SQVTM and CDR2 ANQGSEA. CDR3 region: CSASTGRNEKLFF. The DNA of the CDR3 is TGCAGCGCCTCGACAGGGCGGAATGAAAAACTGTTTTTT.

This sequence joins TRBV7-9 and TRBJ2-2; maybe TRBD2 (6 bases). CDR1 is SEHNR and CDR2 is FQNEAQ in the germline V gene (reference sequence). V gave up 5 bases and J gave up 1 base, with 20 bases separating them. This CDR3 has 18 residues. The CDR3, as DNA: TGTGCCAGCAGCCCAAGTTTTAGCGGAGGAAAGAACACCGGGGAGCTGTTTTTT. Protein: CASSPSFSGGKNTGELFF.

The chain has TRBV25-1 and TRBJ2-7; tentatively, D is TRBD1 (5 bases). Trimming cost V 2 bases and J 2 bases, with 7 bases left between them. The CDR3 is 13 residues long. Looked up from germline, CDR1 is MGHDK and CDR2 is SYGVNS. CDR3 region: CASSEAGTYEQYF. The CDR3 nucleotides read TGTGCCAGCAGTGAAGCAGGGACCTACGAGCAGTACTTC.

This chain uses TRBV6-1 with TRBJ2-3; TRBD1 agrees at 8 bases. This CDR3 contains 15 residues. In germline, CDR1 is MNHNS, CDR2 SASEGT. After removal of 5 bases from V and 3 bases from J, the junction contained 7 bases not matched to a gene. CDR3 sequence (DNA): TGTGCCAGCAGTCTCGGACAGGGTGGAACAGATACGCAGTATTTT. Protein sequence: CASSLGQGGTDTQYF.